This TCR beta chain was identified during a study of cytomegalovirus exposure and HLA in healthy donors. With respect to this clone: The antigen remains undetermined.

The length of the CDR3 is 14 residues. Germline V gives CDR1 LNHDA, CDR2 SQIVND (reference sequence). The germline V and J ends were trimmed by 6 bases and 5 bases, with 16 bases remaining between them. Use of 60 Vbeta and 13 Jbeta primers characterized the PCR. In the authors' workflow: Counted up in a later analysis, unique TCR beta chains came to 65 million to 100 million, with around 12 million shared. The repertoire was sequenced with immunoSEQ multiplex PCR; TCRdb's copy has only in-frame clones and lacks some. V and J calls and clone size are as listed in that table; D and trimming were resolved from the DNA. This table holds 110,000 or so clones, 80% to 85% found once. Study results and limitations: Later work found most CMV-associated TCR beta chains apparently HLA-restricted. In most subjects, TCR beta sequences reportedly gave accurate predictions of HLA-A and HLA-B alleles.

This sequence joins TRBV19 and TRBJ2-5; maybe TRBD2 (7 bases). The sample taken for sequencing was PBMCs. The clonotype comes from a woman aged 25-40 years in good health and CMV-seronegative. The CDR3 here is CASSRDTGGETQYF. CDR3 in DNA: TGTGCCAGTAGCCGGGACACCGGGGGGGAGACCCAGTACTTC.